This T cell receptor (beta chain) came from a study of T cell responses to AZD1222 COVID-19 vaccine. Whole-study findings and limits: Mostly white British, mostly female donors; authors suggested clonal diversity may be underestimated. Two AZD1222 doses significantly raised spike-specific TCR breadth and depth over controls.

Produced via immunoSEQ multiplex PCR; TCRdb's table is partial and in-frame only. Among some 110,000 clones, more than 80% were seen once, and the ten largest hold around 4.4%. Looked up from germline, CDR1 is SEHNR and CDR2 is FQNEAQ (reference sequence). The CDR3 is made up of 16 amino acids. The V end lost 5 bases, the J end lost 2 bases, and 15 bases lay between the germline ends. In the case of this clone: Its target is not known.

This chain links TRBV7-9 with TRBJ2-2; a weak D match, TRBD1 (6 bases). This receptor was obtained from an adult who received the AZD1222 COVID-19 vaccine. The input for sequencing was peripheral blood, taken 28 days after the second AZD1222 dose. The CDR3 here is CASSQEGVTNTGELFF. CDR3 coding DNA: TGTGCCAGCAGCCAAGAGGGGGTGACAAACACCGGGGAGCTGTTTTTT.